The 18 T cell receptor beta chains given below trace back to one sample, sequenced in a study of patients and donors after allogeneic stem cell transplantation. TCRdb re-called the RT-PCR reads through MiXCR, storing one row per CDR3 protein. The sample consists of about a million distinct CDR3 sequences, approximately 18% of them appearing once. Source material: blood, either unsorted or a sorted T cell fraction (not recorded which). Every receptor here comes from a human donor who was either an allogeneic HSCT recipient or a stem cell or donor lymphocyte infusion donor (not recorded which). It is not recorded whose cells these are; they may come from a transplant donor.

CDR3 amino acids: CASSVDMGADEQYF. CDR3 nucleotide sequence: TGTGCCAGCAGCGTAGATATGGGAGCAGACGAGCAGTACTTC. V and J are TRBV9 and TRBJ2-7; TRBD2 might be the D (5 bases). V gave up 0 bases and J gave up 5 bases, with 12 bases separating them. Germline CDR1 is SGDLS and CDR2 is YYNGEE. The CDR3 loop spans 14 amino acids.

This clonotype was seen only a few times. CDR3: CASSWRQGWYF. DNA of the CDR3: TGTGCCAGCAGCTGGAGACAGGGGTGGTACTTC. The V call is TRBV11-2, the J call TRBJ2-4; 8 nucleotides agree with TRBD1. The germline V gene has CDR1 SGHAT and CDR2 FQNNGV. With V trimmed by 4 bases and J by 15 bases, 5 bases remained unmatched. The CDR3 has 11 residues.

A few counts support this clonotype. The chain combines TRBV20-1 with TRBJ2-1, with 11 bases that match TRBD2. The CDR3 has 15 amino acids. V was clipped by 3 bases and J by 3 bases; unmatched bases: 4. Germline CDR1 and CDR2: DFQATT and SNEGSKA (reference sequence). CDR3 amino acids: CSARATSGGYNEQFF. The CDR3 DNA reads as TGCAGTGCTAGGGCTACTAGCGGGGGCTACAATGAGCAGTTCTTC.

The gene calls are TRBV6-2 or TRBV6-3 and TRBJ1-2; D unclear. Germline loops: CDR1 MNHEY, CDR2 SVGEGT. The V end lost 2 bases, the J end lost 4 bases, and 11 bases lay between the germline ends. The CDR3 spans 14 residues. CDR3 coding DNA: TGTGCCAGCAGTTACGACGGGGATAGCTATGGCTACACCTTC. Protein: CASSYDGDSYGYTF.

This clonotype was seen a handful of times. This chain uses TRBV7-9 with TRBJ2-5, with D hard to call. Germline V lookup: CDR1 SEHNR, CDR2 FQNEAQ (reference sequence). This CDR3 contains 14 residues. Trimming removed 5 bases at V and 0 bases at J, with 10 bases between. The CDR3, as DNA: TGTGCCAGCAGCGGACGTCAGTACCAAGAGACCCAGTACTTC. It codes for CASSGRQYQETQYF.

This clonotype came up a few times. The CDR3 DNA follows: TGTGCCTGGAGTGGCCAATACCGGGACAGGGAATATGGCTACACCTTC. Encoded protein: CAWSGQYRDREYGYTF. This chain connects TRBV30 to TRBJ1-2; 9 bases match TRBD1. V lost 1 base, J lost 5 bases, and 11 bases stayed unmatched. Germline assignment: CDR1 GTSNPN and CDR2 SVGIG (reference sequence). The length of the CDR3 is 16 residues. The whole variable domain, filled in from reference TRBV30 and TRBJ1-2, reads SQTIHQWPATLVQPVGSPLSLECTVEGTSNPNLYWYRQAAGRGLQLLFYSVGIGQISSEVPQNLSASRPQDRQFILSSKKLLLSDSGFYLCAWSGQYRDREYGYTFGSGTRLTVV.

J is TRBJ1-3 and V is TRBV5-6; no reliable D call. The CDR3 spans 16 residues. V gave up 2 bases and J gave up 0 bases, with 12 bases separating them. Per the germline V gene, CDR1 is SGHDT and CDR2 is YYEEEE. The CDR3: CASSFRVLNSGNTIYF. The CDR3 DNA sequence: TGTGCCAGCAGCTTTAGGGTACTGAACTCTGGAAACACCATATATTTT.

This sequence joins TRBV29-1 and TRBJ1-2; D unresolved. The CDR3 is 14 residues long. Trimming cost V 0 bases and J 6 bases, with 14 bases left between them. Germline CDR1 SQVTM, CDR2 ANQGSEA. The chain's CDR3 is CSVEDEGRIHGYTF. The DNA of the CDR3 is TGCAGCGTTGAAGACGAAGGCAGGATCCATGGCTACACCTTC.

The rearrangement links TRBV11-2 to TRBJ2-5; D unclear. The CDR3 runs to 14 residues. Deletions cut 2 bases from V and 1 base from J, with 8 bases between. Germline lookup yields CDR1 SGHAT and CDR2 FQNNGV. The CDR3 nucleotides read TGTGCCAGCAGCTTACGACTGATCCAAGAGACCCAGTACTTC. This codes for CASSLRLIQETQYF.

The table lists this clonotype with a few counts. The rearrangement joins TRBV2 to TRBJ2-7, with D unclear. The CDR3 loop spans 12 amino acids. Trimming shortened V by 1 base and J by 3 bases, and 4 bases separated the two germline ends. Per germline, CDR1 SNHLY and CDR2 FYNNEI. The CDR3 loop is CASSEVNYEQYF. Here the CDR3 DNA reads TGTGCCAGCAGTGAAGTAAACTACGAGCAGTACTTC. Full variable domain (remainder filled in from reference TRBV2 and TRBJ2-7): EPEVTQTPSHQVTQMGQEVILRCVPISNHLYFYWYRQILGQKVEFLVSFYNNEISEKSEIFDDQFSVERPDGSNFTLKIRSTKLEDSAMYFCASSEVNYEQYFGPGTRLTVT.

The sample holds a few counts of this clonotype. The chain joins TRBV5-4 to TRBJ1-2; 8 bases align to TRBD1. CDR1 and CDR2 from the germline V gene are SGHNT and YYREEE (reference sequence). The junction had 5 bases not matched to a gene; V was cut back by 4 bases and J by 6 bases. The CDR3 contains 13 residues. CDR3 residues: CASSVDRENGYTF. CDR3 DNA: TGTGCCAGCAGCGTGGACAGGGAGAATGGCTACACCTTC.

The CDR3 DNA is TGTGCCAGCAGAAAAGAGACGGAAGCTAACTATGGCTACACCTTC. As protein: CASRKETEANYGYTF. The chain is built from TRBV7-2 and TRBJ1-2, with D unresolved. This CDR3 has 15 amino acids. V lost 6 bases and J lost 0, with 14 bases in between. Germline V gene lookup returns CDR1 SGHTA and CDR2 FQGNSA.

In its sample, this clonotype was seen many times. The chain uses TRBV11-2 and TRBJ2-1; D is possibly TRBD2 (6 bases). The V gene's germline CDR1 is SGHAT and CDR2 FQNNGV. The CDR3 contains 16 residues. Trimming took 5 bases from V and 0 from J, leaving 14 bases between them. This CDR3 is CASSALATSSYNEQFF. The DNA for the CDR3 is TGTGCCAGCAGCGCCCTAGCGACCAGCTCCTACAATGAGCAGTTCTTC. Full variable domain (remainder filled in from reference TRBV11-2 and TRBJ2-1): EAGVAQSPRYKIIEKRQSVAFWCNPISGHATLYWYQQILGQGPKLLIQFQNNGVVDDSQLPKDRFSAERLKGVDSTLKIQPAKLEDSAVYLCASSALATSSYNEQFFGPGTRLTVL.

V is TRBV27 and J is TRBJ1-5; D unclear. The CDR3 spans 15 residues. Trimming shortened V by 2 bases and J by 3 bases, and 11 bases separated the two germline ends. The germline gives CDR1 MNHEY, CDR2 SMNVEV (reference sequence). CDR3 sequence reads: CASSLEAGDNQPQHF. In DNA, the CDR3 is TGTGCCAGCAGTTTAGAGGCAGGCGACAATCAGCCCCAGCATTTT.

This clonotype was detected only a few times. This sequence joins TRBV12-3 or TRBV12-4 and TRBJ2-7; possibly TRBD1 for D (6 bases). Trimming took off 5 bases at V and 7 bases at J, with 18 bases between the two ends. This CDR3 region has 14 residues. The CDR3: CASSPSTGTNEQYF. CDR3 DNA: TGTGCCAGCAGTCCAAGTACTGGGACAAATGAGCAGTACTTC.

The chain has TRBV21-1 and TRBJ2-1; TRBD1 is the table's D call, not checked against the DNA. TRBV21-1 is given as a pseudogene. The CDR3 loop spans 15 amino acids. This CDR3 is CASSDRDTLNNEQFF. The CDR3 coding sequence is TGTGCCAGCAGCGACCGGGACACATTGAACAATGAGCAGTTCTTC.

This clonotype came up a few times. The CDR3 region has the DNA TGTGCCAGCAGCGTATTGGGGACACCCCTCCACTTT. Residues: CASSVLGTPLHF. J is TRBJ1-6 and V is TRBV9; D is ambiguous. The CDR3 runs 12 residues. In germline, CDR1 is SGDLS, CDR2 YYNGEE. V was cut by 1 base and J by 11 bases, with 7 bases left in between.

This chain joins TRBV7-9 and TRBJ2-1; D call uncertain. In germline, CDR1 is SEHNR, CDR2 FQNEAQ (reference sequence). V was trimmed by 5 bases and J by 0 bases, leaving 11 bases between them. The CDR3 has 15 residues. CDR3 in amino acids: CASSTTTLSYNEQFF. As DNA, the CDR3 is TGTGCCAGCAGCACTACAACCCTCTCCTACAATGAGCAGTTCTTC. The full variable domain, completed using reference TRBV7-9 and TRBJ2-1, is DTGVSQNPRHKITKRGQNVTFRCDPISEHNRLYWYRQTLGQGPEFLTYFQNEAQLEKSRLLSDRFSAERPKGSFSTLEIQRTEQGDSAMYLCASSTTTLSYNEQFFGPGTRLTVL.